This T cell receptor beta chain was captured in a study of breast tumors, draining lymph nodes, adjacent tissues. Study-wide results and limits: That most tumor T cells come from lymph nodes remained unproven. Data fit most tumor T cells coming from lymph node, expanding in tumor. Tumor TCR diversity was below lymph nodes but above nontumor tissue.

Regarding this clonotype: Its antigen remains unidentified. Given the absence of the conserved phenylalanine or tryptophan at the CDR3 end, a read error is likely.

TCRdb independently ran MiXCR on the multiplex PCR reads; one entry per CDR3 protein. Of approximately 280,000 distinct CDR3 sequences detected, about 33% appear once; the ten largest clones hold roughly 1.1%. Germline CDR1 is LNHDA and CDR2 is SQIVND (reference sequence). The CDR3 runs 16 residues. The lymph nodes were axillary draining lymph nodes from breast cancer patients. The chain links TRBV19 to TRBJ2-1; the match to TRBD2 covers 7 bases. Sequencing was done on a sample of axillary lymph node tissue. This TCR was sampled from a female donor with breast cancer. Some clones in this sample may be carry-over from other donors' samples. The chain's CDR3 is CASSVTSASSYNEQFS. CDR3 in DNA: TGTGCCAGTAGTGTTACTAGCGCGAGCTCCTACAATGAACAGTTCTCC.